This is a list of T cell receptor beta chains from one sample in a study of cytomegalovirus exposure and HLA in healthy donors. Profiling relied on immunoSEQ multiplex PCR, and the TCRdb table lists in-frame clones only, not all of them. The sample carries fewer than 140,000 clones, 75% recorded once. The sequenced sample was PBMCs. The receptors were sampled from a man in his forties in good health and CMV-seronegative. The CDR3 runs from the conserved cysteine through the conserved F or W. A D gene is named only where the DNA matches it firmly. Clone size is not always given. Where it is, it says once, few, many or a class for expanded clones.

D	V	size	J	CDR3	DNA
.	TRBV10-3	.	TRBJ1-4	CASGNTEKLFF	TGTGCCAGCGGGAATACTGAAAAACTGTTTTTT
TRBD1	TRBV14	many	TRBJ1-2	CASSQERTGGYTF	TGTGCCAGCAGCCAAGAACGGACAGGCGGCTACACCTTC
TRBD1	TRBV7-9	.	TRBJ1-1	CASSIRQGNAEAFF	TGTGCCAGCAGCATAAGACAGGGGAACGCTGAAGCTTTCTTT
.	TRBV6-5	.	TRBJ2-5	CASSYSSLSLQAQYF	TGTGCCAGCAGTTACTCTAGTCTGTCTCTCCAAGCCCAGTACTTC
.	TRBV21-1	.	TRBJ2-7	CASSKAGIRYEQYF	TGTGCCAGCAGCAAGGCAGGGATACGCTACGAGCAGTACTTC
TRBD2	TRBV5-6	once	TRBJ2-7	CASSLALAGAHEQYF	TGTGCCAGCAGCTTGGCCCTAGCGGGCGCCCACGAGCAGTACTTC
TRBD1	TRBV6-1	.	TRBJ2-2	CASSEDRGRILTGELFF	TGTGCCAGCAGTGAAGACAGGGGGCGAATTTTGACCGGGGAGCTGTTTTTT
.	TRBV21-1	few	TRBJ2-7	CASSNSRTYEQYF	TGTGCCAGCAGCAACTCGAGGACTTACGAGCAGTACTTC
.	TRBV7-9	.	TRBJ2-1	CASSFRVVEQFF	TGTGCCAGCAGCTTCAGGGTTGTTGAGCAGTTCTTC
.	TRBV9	.	TRBJ2-5	CASSVPGQGRETQYF	TGTGCCAGCAGCGTACCCGGTCAGGGGCGGGAGACCCAGTACTTC
.	TRBV29-1	.	TRBJ1-1	CSALRGSTEAFF	TGCAGCGCCCTCCGGGGGTCAACTGAAGCTTTCTTT
TRBD1	TRBV6-1	once	TRBJ2-7	CASRDRALYEQYF	TGTGCCAGCAGGGACAGGGCCCTCTACGAGCAGTACTTC
.	TRBV14	few	TRBJ2-5	CASSQDFQGPETQYF	TGTGCCAGCAGCCAAGATTTTCAGGGGCCGGAGACCCAGTACTTC
TRBD2	TRBV5-1	few	TRBJ2-1	CASSLGGGGPYNEQFF	TGCGCCAGCAGCTTGGGGGGCGGGGGGCCATACAATGAGCAGTTCTTC
.	TRBV5-4	.	TRBJ2-7	CASSFGGAGNSYEQYF	TGTGCCAGCAGCTTTGGGGGTGCGGGGAACTCCTACGAGCAGTACTTC
TRBD1	TRBV18	.	TRBJ2-1	CASSPPRQGYYNEQFF	TGTGCCAGCTCACCACCGCGACAGGGTTACTACAATGAGCAGTTCTTC
.	TRBV6-1	.	TRBJ2-5	CASSVALEETQYF	TGTGCCAGCAGTGTCGCCCTAGAAGAGACCCAGTACTTC
.	TRBV6-1	once	TRBJ2-3	CASNRGQSTDTQYF	TGTGCCAGCAATCGAGGACAGAGCACAGATACGCAGTATTTT
TRBD1	TRBV19	.	TRBJ1-1	CASIDRGKWAEAFF	TGTGCCAGTATCGACAGGGGAAAATGGGCTGAAGCTTTCTTT
.	TRBV5-6	.	TRBJ1-5	CASSLWGVRQPQHF	TGTGCCAGCAGCTTGTGGGGGGTAAGGCAGCCCCAGCATTTT
.	TRBV29-1	few	TRBJ2-3	CSVEPMRGRTDTQYF	TGCAGCGTTGAGCCTATGCGGGGACGCACAGATACGCAGTATTTT
.	TRBV5-4	.	TRBJ1-2	CASSLDQGRSNYGYTF	TGTGCCAGCAGCTTGGATCAGGGGCGTTCTAACTATGGCTACACCTTC
TRBD1	TRBV7-9	.	TRBJ1-2	CASSFTGLETGFVYTF	TGTGCCAGCAGCTTCACCGGGCTTGAGACAGGGTTTGTCTACACCTTC
TRBD1	TRBV6-1	.	TRBJ1-2	CASSVTRFEGGAYGYTF	TGTGCCAGCAGTGTTACTCGCTTCGAAGGGGGCGCTTATGGCTACACCTTC
.	TRBV5-4	.	TRBJ2-3	CASSLGPGSDTQYF	TGTGCCAGCAGCTTGGGCCCGGGGTCAGATACGCAGTATTTT
TRBD1	TRBV4-1	.	TRBJ1-1	CASSQGLRGTGGSAEAFF	TGCGCCAGCAGCCAAGGCCTCCGAGGGACAGGGGGCTCGGCTGAAGCTTTCTTT
.	TRBV6-1	.	TRBJ1-5	CASSEGTVGSNQPQHF	TGTGCCAGCAGTGAAGGGACAGTAGGGTCCAATCAGCCCCAGCATTTT
.	TRBV10-3	.	TRBJ1-5	CAVGGVNQPQHF	TGTGCCGTAGGGGGGGTTAATCAGCCCCAGCATTTT
.	TRBV5-1	.	TRBJ2-7	CASRVRLEGTLEQYF	TGCGCCAGCAGGGTTCGTCTGGAGGGGACCCTCGAGCAGTACTTC
TRBD2	TRBV14	.	TRBJ2-1	CASSPNSGTRIRFF	TGTGCCAGCAGCCCGAATTCCGGGACTAGGATAAGGTTCTTC
.	TRBV11-2	.	TRBJ1-3	CASSLTGSGNTIYF	TGTGCCAGCAGCCTAACAGGGTCCGGAAACACCATATATTTT
.	TRBV18	.	TRBJ2-3	CASSPNTSTDTQYF	TGTGCCAGCTCACCCAATACTAGCACAGATACGCAGTATTTT
.	TRBV5-1	.	TRBJ2-7	CASSSGGYTNPQYF	TGCGCCAGCAGCTCGGGGGGCTATACGAACCCGCAGTACTTC
TRBD2	TRBV9	.	TRBJ2-1	CASSVRWGGGDNEQFF	TGTGCCAGCAGCGTCCGCTGGGGCGGGGGGGACAATGAGCAGTTCTTC
TRBD1	TRBV11-2	.	TRBJ2-5	CASSLMGQRQETQYF	TGTGCCAGCAGCTTAATGGGACAGAGACAAGAGACCCAGTACTTC
TRBD2	TRBV10-3	.	TRBJ2-5	CAIRGTSGLQETQYF	TGTGCCATCAGAGGGACTAGCGGGCTCCAAGAGACCCAGTACTTC
TRBD2	TRBV5-1	.	TRBJ2-3	CASSFKTSGGAMVADTQYF	TGCGCCAGCAGCTTTAAGACTAGCGGGGGGGCCATGGTTGCAGATACGCAGTATTTT
.	TRBV5-1	few	TRBJ2-3	CASSLLSAPPTDTQYF	TGCGCCAGCAGCTTGTTAAGCGCCCCCCCCACAGATACGCAGTATTTT
.	TRBV2	few	TRBJ1-2	CASREWGANYGYTF	TGTGCCAGCAGAGAGTGGGGAGCTAACTATGGCTACACCTTC
.	TRBV10-3	once	TRBJ1-1	CAIRPPGGRQNTEAFF	TGTGCCATCAGGCCGCCTGGGGGCCGCCAGAACACTGAAGCTTTCTTT
.	TRBV14	.	TRBJ2-1	CASSREASANEQFF	TGTGCCAGCAGCCGAGAAGCTAGTGCCAATGAGCAGTTCTTC
.	TRBV7-2	.	TRBJ1-6	CASSLGASPLHF	TGTGCCAGCAGCTTAGGGGCTTCACCCCTCCACTTT
TRBD1	TRBV5-4	.	TRBJ2-2	CASSFNRGSTGELFF	TGTGCCAGCAGCTTCAACAGGGGTAGCACCGGGGAGCTGTTTTTT
TRBD2	TRBV10-3	.	TRBJ2-3	CAISKWTSDLPDTQYF	TGTGCCATCAGTAAGTGGACTAGCGATCTCCCAGATACGCAGTATTTT
TRBD2	TRBV6-1	.	TRBJ2-3	CASSDGTSPPDTQYF	TGTGCCAGCAGTGATGGGACTAGCCCCCCAGATACGCAGTATTTT
TRBD2	TRBV29-1	once	TRBJ2-1	CSDRLAGGYNEQFF	TGCAGCGACCGTCTAGCGGGGGGCTACAATGAGCAGTTCTTC
TRBD1	TRBV7-9	.	TRBJ1-2	CASSSQGAYRDGYTF	TGTGCCAGCAGCTCCCAGGGGGCGTATCGTGATGGCTACACCTTC
TRBD1	TRBV19	.	TRBJ1-5	CASSTWGQYSNQPQHF	TGTGCCAGTAGTACTTGGGGACAGTATAGCAATCAGCCCCAGCATTTT
.	TRBV16	.	TRBJ2-7	CASSQSSREQYF	TGTGCCAGCAGCCAATCCTCGCGAGAGCAGTACTTC
TRBD1	TRBV18	.	TRBJ1-1	CASSPPDRGKYTEAFF	TGTGCCAGCTCACCACCGGACAGGGGAAAGTACACTGAAGCTTTCTTT
.	TRBV27	.	TRBJ2-3	CASSLGAGVSDTQYF	TGTGCCAGCAGTTTAGGAGCCGGGGTTTCAGATACGCAGTATTTT